The 7 T cell receptor beta chains below all came from one sample that was sequenced in a study of T cell repertoires in cytomegalovirus infection. TCRdb passed the reads through MiXCR, listing each CDR3 protein once. The profile covers approximately 910,000 distinct CDR3 sequences, with approximately 31% appearing a single time and roughly 13% taken by the ten largest. For these TCRs, the target antigens are not known. The source material was cultured CD8+ T cells from PBMCs, sampled from culture after CMV antigen stimulation. These receptors all stem from a human donor in good health (CMV status not recorded). Some clones in this sample may be carry-over from other donors' samples.

The table lists this clonotype with a few counts. The chain links TRBV28 to TRBJ2-3; 7 bases map to TRBD1. Germline CDR1 reads MDHEN; CDR2 reads SYDVKM. The CDR3 runs to 14 residues. With 7 bases clipped from V and 3 bases from J, the junction kept 7 bases outside the gene matches. The CDR3 sequence is CASTGTAKTDTQYF. The CDR3 nucleotides are TGTGCCAGCACCGGGACAGCTAAGACAGATACGCAGTATTTT. Variable domain in full (rest from reference TRBV28 and TRBJ2-3): DVKVTQSSRYLVKRTGEKVFLECVQDMDHENMFWYRQDPGLGLRLIYFSYDVKMKEKGDIPEGYSVSREKKERFSLILESASTNQTSMYLCASTGTAKTDTQYFGPGTRLTVL.

The V call is TRBV7-6, the J call TRBJ2-5; D is undetermined. Deletions cut 4 bases from V and 2 bases from J, with 11 bases between. CDR1 is SGHVS and CDR2 is FNYEAQ in the germline V gene. The CDR3 spans 14 residues. Here the CDR3 reads CASSSHGGQETQYF. For the CDR3, the DNA is TGTGCCAGCAGCTCCCACGGTGGGCAAGAGACCCAGTACTTC.

CDR3 nucleotide sequence: TGTGCCAGCAGCTCGCCCCGGGGGGGCTACGAGCAGTACTTC. Its protein is CASSSPRGGYEQYF. The genes are TRBV7-9 and TRBJ2-7, with 8 bases aligning to TRBD2. Looked up from germline, CDR1 is SEHNR and CDR2 is FQNEAQ (reference sequence). The CDR3 covers 14 residues. The V and J ends lost 4 bases and 3 bases, in that order; junction bases with no gene match: 5.

V gene TRBV10-1 combines with J gene TRBJ1-2, with D maybe TRBD1 (5 bases). The CDR3 is made up of 18 amino acids. CDR1 and CDR2 (germline): WNHNN, SYGVQD (reference sequence). V was clipped by 0 bases and J by 2 bases, with 19 bases between them. As DNA, the CDR3 is TGCGCCAGCAGTGAGTCCCGATATCCGGGACGATCAAACTATGGCTACACCTTC. Its protein product is CASSESRYPGRSNYGYTF.

The genes are TRBV7-9 and TRBJ1-2; possibly TRBD1 for D (6 bases). This CDR3 spans 17 amino acids. Germline lookup yields CDR1 SEHNR and CDR2 FQNEAQ (reference sequence). Trimming left V 5 bases short and J 4 bases short, with 23 bases between. The CDR3 region is CASSLRDTATGGYGYTF. CDR3 sequence (DNA): TGTGCCAGCAGCCTCCGGGACACCGCAACGGGGGGCTATGGCTACACCTTC.

This clonotype was detected a few times. This chain joins TRBV25-1 and TRBJ1-1, with a possible D match to TRBD1 (5 bases). Germline loops: CDR1 MGHDK, CDR2 SYGVNS. The CDR3 covers 17 residues. V lost 0 bases and J 5 bases, leaving 19 bases between the germline ends. The CDR3 loop is CASSEYYYPSRGTEAFF. The DNA for the CDR3 is TGTGCCAGCAGTGAATATTATTACCCCAGCCGGGGGACTGAAGCTTTCTTT.

This clonotype was recorded a few times. The rearrangement uses TRBV7-9 and TRBJ1-2; 7 nucleotides agree with TRBD1. The CDR3 is 16 amino acids. The ends lost 5 bases at V and 4 bases at J; junction bases unmatched: 13. Germline CDR1 and CDR2: SEHNR and FQNEAQ (reference sequence). The CDR3 region is CASSPDPTGYLYGYTF. The CDR3 DNA sequence: TGTGCCAGCAGCCCCGACCCGACAGGGTATCTCTATGGCTACACCTTC.